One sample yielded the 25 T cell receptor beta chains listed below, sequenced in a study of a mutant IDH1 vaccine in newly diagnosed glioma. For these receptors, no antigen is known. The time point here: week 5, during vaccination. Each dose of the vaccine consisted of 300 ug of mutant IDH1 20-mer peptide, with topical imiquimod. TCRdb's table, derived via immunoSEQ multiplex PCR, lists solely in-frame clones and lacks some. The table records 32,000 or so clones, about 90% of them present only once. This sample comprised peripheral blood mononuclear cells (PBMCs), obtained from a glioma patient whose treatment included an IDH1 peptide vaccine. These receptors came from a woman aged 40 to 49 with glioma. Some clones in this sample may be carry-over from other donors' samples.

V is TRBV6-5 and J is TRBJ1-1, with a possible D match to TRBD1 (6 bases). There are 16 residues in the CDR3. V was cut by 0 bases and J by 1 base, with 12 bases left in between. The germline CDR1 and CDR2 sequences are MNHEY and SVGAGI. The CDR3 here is CASSYSNWGRNTEAFF. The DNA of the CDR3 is TGTGCCAGCAGTTACTCGAATTGGGGGCGGAACACTGAAGCTTTCTTT.

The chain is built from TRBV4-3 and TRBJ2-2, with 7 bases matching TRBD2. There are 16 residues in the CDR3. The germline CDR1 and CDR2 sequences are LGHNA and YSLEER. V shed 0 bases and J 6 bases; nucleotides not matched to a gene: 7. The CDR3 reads CASSQDGAGDAGELFF. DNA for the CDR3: TGCGCCAGCAGCCAAGACGGCGCGGGAGACGCCGGGGAGCTGTTTTTT.

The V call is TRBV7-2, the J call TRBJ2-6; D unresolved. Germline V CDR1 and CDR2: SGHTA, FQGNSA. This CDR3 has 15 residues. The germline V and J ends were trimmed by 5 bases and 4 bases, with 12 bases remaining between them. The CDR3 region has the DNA TGTGCCAGCAGCCCGCCTTCGATGGGGGCCAACGTCCTGACTTTC. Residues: CASSPPSMGANVLTF. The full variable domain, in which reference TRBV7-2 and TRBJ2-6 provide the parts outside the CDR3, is GAGVSQSPSNKVTEKGKDVELRCDPISGHTALYWYRQSLGQGLEFLIYFQGNSAPDKSGLPSDRFSAERTGGSVSTLTIQRTQQEDSAVYLCASSPPSMGANVLTFGAGSRLTVL.

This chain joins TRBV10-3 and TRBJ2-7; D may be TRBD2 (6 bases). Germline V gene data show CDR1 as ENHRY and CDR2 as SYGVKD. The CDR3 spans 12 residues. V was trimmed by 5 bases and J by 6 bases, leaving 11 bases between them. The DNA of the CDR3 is TGTGCCATCAGTTACCAGGAGGGCGAGCAGTACTTC. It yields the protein CAISYQEGEQYF.

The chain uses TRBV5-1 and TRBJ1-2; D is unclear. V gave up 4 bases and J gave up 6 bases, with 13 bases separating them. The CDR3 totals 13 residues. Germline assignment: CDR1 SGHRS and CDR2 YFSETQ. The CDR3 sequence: CASSRRAGDGYTF. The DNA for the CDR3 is TGCGCCAGCAGCAGGAGGGCTGGTGATGGCTACACCTTC. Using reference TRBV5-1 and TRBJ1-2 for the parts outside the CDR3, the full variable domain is KAGVTQTPRYLIKTRGQQVTLSCSPISGHRSVSWYQQTPGQGLQFLFEYFSETQRNKGNFPGRFSGRQFSNSRSEMNVSTLELGDSALYLCASSRRAGDGYTFGSGTRLTVV.

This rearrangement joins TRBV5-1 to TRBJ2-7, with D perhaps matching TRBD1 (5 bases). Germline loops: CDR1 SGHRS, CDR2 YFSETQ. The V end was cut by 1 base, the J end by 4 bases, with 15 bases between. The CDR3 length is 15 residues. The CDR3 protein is CASSLRSGPGYEQYF. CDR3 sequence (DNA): TGCGCCAGCAGCTTGCGTTCAGGGCCAGGGTACGAGCAGTACTTC. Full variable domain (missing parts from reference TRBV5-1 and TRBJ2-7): KAGVTQTPRYLIKTRGQQVTLSCSPISGHRSVSWYQQTPGQGLQFLFEYFSETQRNKGNFPGRFSGRQFSNSRSEMNVSTLELGDSALYLCASSLRSGPGYEQYFGPGTRLTVT.

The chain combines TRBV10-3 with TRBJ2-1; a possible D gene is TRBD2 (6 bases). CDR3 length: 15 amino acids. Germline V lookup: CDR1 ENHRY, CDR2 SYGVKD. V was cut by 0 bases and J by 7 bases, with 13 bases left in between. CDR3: CAISESWERANEQFF. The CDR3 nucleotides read TGTGCCATCAGTGAGTCGTGGGAGCGGGCTAATGAGCAGTTCTTC.

This CDR3 is CASSSLWQGGRNTIYF. As DNA, the CDR3 is TGTGCCAGCAGCTCCCTTTGGCAGGGGGGACGAAACACCATATATTTT. The chain carries TRBV13 and TRBJ1-3; 7 bases match TRBD1. This CDR3 has 16 residues. Germline loops: CDR1 PRHDT, CDR2 FYEKMQ (reference sequence). V trimming: 4 bases; J trimming: 5 bases; junction bases outside the gene matches: 11.

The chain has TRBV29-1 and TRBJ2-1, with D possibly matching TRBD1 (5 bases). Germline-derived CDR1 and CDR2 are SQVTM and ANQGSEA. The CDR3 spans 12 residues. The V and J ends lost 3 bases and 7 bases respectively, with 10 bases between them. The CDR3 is CSVDGAVNEQFF. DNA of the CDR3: TGCAGCGTTGATGGGGCGGTAAATGAGCAGTTCTTC.

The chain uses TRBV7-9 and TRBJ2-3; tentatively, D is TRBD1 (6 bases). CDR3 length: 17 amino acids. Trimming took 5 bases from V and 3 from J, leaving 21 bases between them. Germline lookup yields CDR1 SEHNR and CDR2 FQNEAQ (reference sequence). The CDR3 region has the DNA TGTGCCAGCAGCCCCAAGTTACAGGGACCGAAGACAGATACGCAGTATTTT. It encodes CASSPKLQGPKTDTQYF.

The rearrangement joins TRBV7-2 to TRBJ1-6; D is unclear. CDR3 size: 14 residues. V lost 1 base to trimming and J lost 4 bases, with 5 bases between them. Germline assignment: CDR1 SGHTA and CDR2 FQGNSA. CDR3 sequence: CASSLDGYNSPLHF. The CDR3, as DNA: TGTGCCAGCAGCTTAGACGGGTATAATTCACCCCTCCACTTT.

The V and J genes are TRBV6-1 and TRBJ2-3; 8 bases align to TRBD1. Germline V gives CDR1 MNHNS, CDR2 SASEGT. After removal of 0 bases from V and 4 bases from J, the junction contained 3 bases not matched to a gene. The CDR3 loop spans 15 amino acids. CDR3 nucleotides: TGTGCCAGCAGTGAAGCCTTACAGGGGGCAGATACGCAGTATTTT. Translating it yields CASSEALQGADTQYF.

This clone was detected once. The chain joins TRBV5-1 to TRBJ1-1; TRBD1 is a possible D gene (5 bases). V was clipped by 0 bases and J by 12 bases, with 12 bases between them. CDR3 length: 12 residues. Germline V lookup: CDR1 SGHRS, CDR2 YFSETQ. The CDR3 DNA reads TGCGCCAGCAGCTTGGCGCCGGGGCCCACTTTCTTT. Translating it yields CASSLAPGPTFF.

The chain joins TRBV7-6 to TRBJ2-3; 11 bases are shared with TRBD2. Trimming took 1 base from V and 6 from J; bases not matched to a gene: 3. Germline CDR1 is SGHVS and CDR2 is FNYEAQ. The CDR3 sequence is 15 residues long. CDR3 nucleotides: TGTGCCAGCAGCTTAGTAGCGGGGGGGTTTGATACGCAGTATTTT. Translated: CASSLVAGGFDTQYF.

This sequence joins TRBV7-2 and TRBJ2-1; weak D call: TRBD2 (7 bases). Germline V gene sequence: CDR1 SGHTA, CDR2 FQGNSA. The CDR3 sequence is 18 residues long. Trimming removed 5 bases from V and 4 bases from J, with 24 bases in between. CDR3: CASSARGSGGPTYNEQFF. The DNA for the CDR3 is TGTGCCAGCAGCGCGAGGGGGTCGGGGGGCCCAACGTACAATGAGCAGTTCTTC.

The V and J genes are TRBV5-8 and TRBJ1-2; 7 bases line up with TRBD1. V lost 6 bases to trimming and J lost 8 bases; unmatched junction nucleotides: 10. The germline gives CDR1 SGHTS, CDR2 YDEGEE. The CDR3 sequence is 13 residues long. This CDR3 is CASTVGQAGGYTF. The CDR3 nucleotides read TGTGCCAGCACCGTTGGACAGGCTGGGGGCTACACCTTC.

The CDR3 loop is CASSQTPLSGFLQPQHF. The CDR3 nucleotides read TGCGCCAGCAGCCAAACGCCTTTATCTGGGTTCCTCCAGCCCCAGCATTTT. The rearrangement links TRBV4-1 to TRBJ1-5; no clear D gene. The CDR3 has 17 amino acids. V was trimmed by 2 bases and J by 7 bases, leaving 21 bases between them. CDR1 is MGHRA and CDR2 is YSYEKL in the germline V gene.

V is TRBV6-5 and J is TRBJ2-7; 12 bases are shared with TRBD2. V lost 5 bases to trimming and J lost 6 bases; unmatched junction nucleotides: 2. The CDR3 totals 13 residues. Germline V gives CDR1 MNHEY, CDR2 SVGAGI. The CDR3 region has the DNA TGTGCCAGCAGTGAGACTAGCGGGGGCGAGCAGTACTTC. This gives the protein CASSETSGGEQYF.

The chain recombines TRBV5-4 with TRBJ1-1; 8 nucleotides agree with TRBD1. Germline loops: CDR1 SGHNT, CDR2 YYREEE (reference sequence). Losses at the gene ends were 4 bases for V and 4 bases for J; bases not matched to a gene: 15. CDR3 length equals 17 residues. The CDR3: CASSPSRGHLQGTEAFF. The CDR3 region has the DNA TGTGCCAGCAGCCCGTCCAGGGGGCATTTGCAGGGCACTGAAGCTTTCTTT.

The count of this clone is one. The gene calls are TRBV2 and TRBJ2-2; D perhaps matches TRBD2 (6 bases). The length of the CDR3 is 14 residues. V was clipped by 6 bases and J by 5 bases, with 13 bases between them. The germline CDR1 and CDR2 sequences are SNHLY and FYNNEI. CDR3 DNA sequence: TGTGCCAGCAGCTACGACGGGGGTACCGGGGAGCTGTTTTTT. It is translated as CASSYDGGTGELFF.

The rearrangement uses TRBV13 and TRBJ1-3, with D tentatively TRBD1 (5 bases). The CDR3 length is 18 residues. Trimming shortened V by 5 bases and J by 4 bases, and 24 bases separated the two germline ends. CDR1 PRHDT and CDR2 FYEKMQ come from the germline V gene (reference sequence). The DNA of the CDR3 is TGTGCCAGCAGCGGTCGAGCAGGGAAGTTTGTGGACGGAAACACCATATATTTT. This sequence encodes CASSGRAGKFVDGNTIYF.

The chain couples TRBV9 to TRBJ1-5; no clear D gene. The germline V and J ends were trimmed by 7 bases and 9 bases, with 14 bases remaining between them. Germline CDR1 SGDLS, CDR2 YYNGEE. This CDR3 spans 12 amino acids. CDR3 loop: CASELITTPQHF. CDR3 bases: TGTGCCAGCGAACTTATCACTACGCCCCAGCATTTT.

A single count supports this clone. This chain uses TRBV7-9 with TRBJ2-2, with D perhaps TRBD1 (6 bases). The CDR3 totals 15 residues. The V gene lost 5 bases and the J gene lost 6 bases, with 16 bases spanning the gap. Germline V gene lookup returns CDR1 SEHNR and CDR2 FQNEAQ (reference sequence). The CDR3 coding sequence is TGTGCCAGCAGCATGCCGGGACAAGTCCCCGGGGAGCTGTTTTTT. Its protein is CASSMPGQVPGELFF.

The CDR3 is CASSQVVNTEAFF. The CDR3 nucleotides read TGTGCCAGCAGCCAAGTGGTTAACACTGAAGCTTTCTTT. The chain recombines TRBV4-2 with TRBJ1-1, with D unclear. Germline assignment: CDR1 LGHNA and CDR2 YNFKEQ. Deletions cut 1 base from V and 2 bases from J, with 5 bases between. CDR3 size: 13 residues.

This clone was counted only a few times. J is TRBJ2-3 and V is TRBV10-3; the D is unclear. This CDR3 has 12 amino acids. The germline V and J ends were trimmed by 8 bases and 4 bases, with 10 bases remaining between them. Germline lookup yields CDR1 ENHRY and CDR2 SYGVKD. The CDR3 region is CAIGLDADTQYF. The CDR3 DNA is TGTGCCATCGGGTTAGATGCAGATACGCAGTATTTT.